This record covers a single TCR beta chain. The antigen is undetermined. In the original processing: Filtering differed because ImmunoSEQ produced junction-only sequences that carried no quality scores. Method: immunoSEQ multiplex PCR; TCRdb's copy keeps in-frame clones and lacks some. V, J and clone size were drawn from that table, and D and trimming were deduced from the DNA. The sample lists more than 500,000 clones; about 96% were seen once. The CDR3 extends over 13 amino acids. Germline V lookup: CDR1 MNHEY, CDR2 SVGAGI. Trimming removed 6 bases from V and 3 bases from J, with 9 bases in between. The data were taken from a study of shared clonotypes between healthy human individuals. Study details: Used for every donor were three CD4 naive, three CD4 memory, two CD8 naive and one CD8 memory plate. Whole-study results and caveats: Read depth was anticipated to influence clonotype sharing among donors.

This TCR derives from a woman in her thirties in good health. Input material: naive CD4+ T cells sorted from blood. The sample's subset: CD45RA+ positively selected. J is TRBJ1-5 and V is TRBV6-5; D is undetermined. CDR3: CASSWGTNQPQHF. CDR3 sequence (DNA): TGTGCCAGCAGCTGGGGTACCAATCAGCCCCAGCATTTT.